Listed below are T cell receptor beta chains from one sample, sequenced in a study of CDR3 diversity in severe acne. TCRdb itself ran the PCR reads through MiXCR, one entry per CDR3 protein. The table includes more than 70,000 distinct CDR3 sequences, 45% to 55% detected once. The sequenced sample was blood. Source of these receptors: a male donor in good health, serving as a control. CDR3s include the opening cysteine and the closing phenylalanine or tryptophan. Each record gives: J gene, D gene, clone size, V gene, CDR3 DNA, CDR3 protein. D genes are given only for firm matches. Expanded clones get a size class; other rows say once, few or many, or leave the size out.

J: TRBJ2-2; D: NA; size: few; V: TRBV7-9; DNA: TGTGCCAGCAGCTTAGGGGTTAGCACCGGGGAGCTGTTTTTT; CDR3: CASSLGVSTGELFF
J: TRBJ2-3; D: NA; size: NA; V: TRBV7-6; DNA: TGTGCAAGCAGCTTATACGGGGGCTACACAGATACGCAGTATTTT; CDR3: CASSLYGGYTDTQYF
J: TRBJ2-2; D: TRBD2; size: few; V: TRBV15; DNA: TGTGCCACCAGCAATAGCGGGAGGGCCTATTGGGACGGGGAGCTGTTTTTT; CDR3: CATSNSGRAYWDGELFF
J: TRBJ1-1; D: TRBD1; size: medium-sized; V: TRBV24-1; DNA: TGTGCCACCAGTGACTCCCGGACAGGCGACACTGAAGCTTTCTTT; CDR3: CATSDSRTGDTEAFF
J: TRBJ2-7; D: NA; size: NA; V: TRBV13; DNA: TGTGCCAGCAGCTCCGCTCTTGGCGAGCAGTACTTC; CDR3: CASSSALGEQYF
J: TRBJ2-7; D: NA; size: once; V: TRBV20-1; DNA: TGCAGTGCTAGACAACAGGGCTGGAACCCAACCTACGAGCAGTACTTC; CDR3: CSARQQGWNPTYEQYF
J: TRBJ1-1; D: NA; size: NA; V: TRBV7-9; DNA: TGTGCCAGCACCCAATGGGGGATGAACACTGAAGCTTTCTTT; CDR3: CASTQWGMNTEAFF
J: TRBJ2-7; D: TRBD2; size: few; V: TRBV29-1; DNA: TGCAGCGCCCAAGGGTGGACTAGCGGGAGAGGAACCTACGAGCAGTACTTC; CDR3: CSAQGWTSGRGTYEQYF
J: TRBJ2-5; D: NA; size: NA; V: TRBV5-6; DNA: TGTGCCAGCAGCTTTGGAGGGGGTCAAGAGACCCAGTACTTC; CDR3: CASSFGGGQETQYF
J: TRBJ2-7; D: NA; size: few; V: TRBV20-1; DNA: TGCAGTGCTAGAGGGAGAACGTCCTACGAGCAGTACTTC; CDR3: CSARGRTSYEQYF
J: TRBJ1-6; D: NA; size: NA; V: TRBV20-1; DNA: TGCAGTGCCTCCCACTCCGGGACTTCTAATTCACCCCTCCACTTT; CDR3: CSASHSGTSNSPLHF
J: TRBJ1-1; D: NA; size: many; V: TRBV25-1; DNA: TGTGCCAGCAATAGAGGGAATGAAGCTTTCTTT; CDR3: CASNRGNEAFF
J: TRBJ2-6; D: TRBD1; size: few; V: TRBV6-5; DNA: TGTGCCAGCAGTTATACAGGGGCTGGGGCCAACGTCCTGACTTTC; CDR3: CASSYTGAGANVLTF
J: TRBJ1-2; D: NA; size: few; V: TRBV24-1; DNA: TGTGCCTTTGAAAGCGGGTATGGCTACACCTTC; CDR3: CAFESGYGYTF
J: TRBJ2-3; D: NA; size: many; V: TRBV30; DNA: TGTGCCTGGAGTGTCGGAGGAATCACAGATACGCAGTATTTT; CDR3: CAWSVGGITDTQYF
J: TRBJ2-3; D: NA; size: many; V: TRBV28; DNA: TGTGCCAGCAGCCCCGGACAGATCACAGATACGCAGTATTTT; CDR3: CASSPGQITDTQYF
J: TRBJ2-7; D: TRBD1; size: few; V: TRBV6-1; DNA: TGTGCCAGCAGCCCCTCTCACAGGGGGCGGAACGAGCAGTACTTC; CDR3: CASSPSHRGRNEQYF
J: TRBJ1-2; D: TRBD1; size: few; V: TRBV19; DNA: TGTGCCAGTAGTACCGGGACAGGCGGCACCTTC; CDR3: CASSTGTGGTF